The rows below give T cell receptor beta chains drawn from one sample of a study of cytomegalovirus exposure and HLA in healthy donors. Assay used: immunoSEQ multiplex PCR; TCRdb lists only in-frame clones, some missing. Across some 150,000 clones, the top ten clones capture 0.75% to 0.85% of the sample. The sample consisted of PBMCs. All receptors come from a woman aged 18 to 35 in good health and CMV-seropositive. Each CDR3 is given with its conserved first and last residue. The D gene is left open where the match is weak.

TRBV30	TRBJ1-2	TRBD1	TGTGCCTGGAGTGCACATCCGGGACAGAGAAACTATGGCTACACCTTC	CAWSAHPGQRNYGYTF
TRBV10-2	TRBJ2-7	TRBD2	TGCGCCAGCAGTGAGACCCTAGCGGACCATTACGAGCAGTACTTC	CASSETLADHYEQYF
TRBV6-6	TRBJ1-1	TRBD1	TGTGCCAGCAGTTACTCGACAGGGCTTAGTGAAGCTTTCTTT	CASSYSTGLSEAFF
TRBV5-1	TRBJ2-1	-	TGCGCCAGCAGCTGGACCTACGGGACAACCTACAATGAGCAGTTCTTC	CASSWTYGTTYNEQFF
TRBV4-3	TRBJ1-2	TRBD1	TGCGCCAGCAGCCAAGAGTGGGTCGGGACAGGGGGGTCTGGCTACACCTTC	CASSQEWVGTGGSGYTF
TRBV2	TRBJ2-7	TRBD1	TGTGCCGGATATTGGGACAGAGACATGACCTACGAGCAGTACTTC	CAGYWDRDMTYEQYF
TRBV5-1	TRBJ2-1	TRBD2	TGCGCCAGCAGCTTGGTGGCGGGAGTCACATACAATGAGCAGTTCTTC	CASSLVAGVTYNEQFF
TRBV15	TRBJ1-5	-	TGTGCCACCAGCAGAGACAACTCGGGGTCCCAGCATTTT	CATSRDNSGSQHF
TRBV29-1	TRBJ2-1	-	TGCAGCGTTCCTTTTTACAATGAGCAGTTCTTC	CSVPFYNEQFF
TRBV2	TRBJ2-7	-	TGTGCCAGCAGTGAATGGGAGGAGCAGTACTTC	CASSEWEEQYF
TRBV27	TRBJ2-3	-	TGTGCCAGCAGTTCGACTAGTGCGCATACGCAGTATTTT	CASSSTSAHTQYF
TRBV7-9	TRBJ2-7	-	TGTGCCAGCAGCTTAGGTACTAGCTTCGAGCAGTACTTC	CASSLGTSFEQYF
TRBV9	TRBJ2-2	-	TGTGCCAGCAGCGACCGAGGAACCGGGGAGCTGTTTTTT	CASSDRGTGELFF
TRBV15	TRBJ1-3	-	TGTGCCACCAGCAGAGAAGCAACGTTCTCTGGAAACACCATATATTTT	CATSREATFSGNTIYF
TRBV11-3	TRBJ2-1	TRBD1	TGTGCCAGCAGCCAGACAGGGGGCGGGTGGAATAATGAGCAGTTCTTC	CASSQTGGGWNNEQFF
TRBV2	TRBJ2-3	TRBD2	TGTGCCACCCATAGCTCCGGGACTAGCGTCACAGATACGCAGTATTTT	CATHSSGTSVTDTQYF
TRBV9	TRBJ2-3	TRBD2	TGTGCCAGCAGCATCCATAGCGGGGGGGCCGGCACAGATACGCAGTATTTT	CASSIHSGGAGTDTQYF
TRBV19	TRBJ2-1	-	TGTGCCAGTACGTATTACGGGGAGCAGTTCTTC	CASTYYGEQFF
TRBV7-3	TRBJ1-3	-	TGTGCCAGCAGCTCCCCCGGCGGGGACGCTGGAAACACCATATATTTT	CASSSPGGDAGNTIYF
TRBV9	TRBJ1-2	-	TGTGCCAGCAGCGTAGGAGATTCGGGCACCTTTTGGGGCGGTCAAGGCTACACCTTC	CASSVGDSGTFWGGQGYTF